The 31 T cell receptor beta chains below were found in one sample sequenced in a study of tumor and adjacent non-tumor tissue in lung cancer. This sample's RNA came from whole unsorted tissue. TCRbeta libraries were built with three rounds of nested PCR, modified from ARM-PCR. A single record per CDR3 protein comes from TCRdb applying MiXCR to the multiplex PCR reads. The sample consists of 100,000 to 120,000 distinct CDR3 sequences, over 75% of them appearing once. Sequencing used lung tumor tissue. The receptors were gathered from a man in his 70s with non-small cell lung cancer.

This clonotype was recorded at least ten times. Just one base apart from a much larger clone, this may be a read error. The V call is TRBV5-4, the J call TRBJ2-5; 9 bases are a match to TRBD2. The germline gives CDR1 SGHNT, CDR2 YYREEE (reference sequence). The CDR3 spans 16 residues. The CDR3 DNA is TGTACCAGCAGCTTGGGTAGCGGGGGTGTGTGGGAGACCCAGTACTTC. Its protein product is CTSSLGSGGVWETQYF. Variable domain in full (rest from reference TRBV5-4 and TRBJ2-5): ETGVTQSPTHLIKTRGQQVTLRCSSQSGHNTVSWYQQALGQGPQFIFQYYREEENGRGNFPPRFSGLQFPNYSSELNVNALELDDSALYLCTSSLGSGGVWETQYFGPGTRLLVL.

The chain joins TRBV5-5 to TRBJ1-3; D remains ambiguous. From germline, CDR1 is SGHKS and CDR2 YYEKEE (reference sequence). V lost 3 bases and J 4 bases, leaving 20 bases between the germline ends. This CDR3 spans 17 amino acids. The CDR3 DNA reads as TGTGCCAGCAGCTCCCAATCCATAGGGCTAAGCGGAAACACCATATATTTT. Protein product: CASSSQSIGLSGNTIYF.

Remarks on this clonotype: One junction end disagrees with the germline gene, perhaps due to a read error. The chain joins TRBV6-2 or TRBV6-3 to TRBJ2-2, with 10 bases that match TRBD2. The CDR3 is made up of 18 amino acids. Looked up from germline, CDR1 is MNHEY and CDR2 is SVGEGT. CDR3 amino acids: CATNPLLGLAENAGELFF. As DNA, the CDR3 is TGTGCCACTAATCCCCTCCTTGGACTAGCGGAGAACGCCGGAGAGCTGTTTTTT.

As to this clonotype: It may be a read error: a sequence one base away is much more abundant. This chain uses TRBV28 with TRBJ2-4; 11 bases agree with TRBD1. CDR3 length: 16 residues. Germline V gives CDR1 MDHEN, CDR2 SYDVKM. The V and J ends lost 2 bases and 8 bases, in that order; junction bases with no gene match: 8. The CDR3 loop is CASSLTRPGQGDIQYF. The CDR3 nucleotides are TGTGCCAGCAGTTTAACCCGACCGGGACAGGGGGACATTCAGTACTTC.

With regard to this clonotype: A read error may produce the germline difference seen at one junction end. The V gene is TRBV6-6, the J gene TRBJ2-3, with D uncertain. The CDR3 consists of 14 residues. Germline loops: CDR1 MNHNY, CDR2 SVGAGI (reference sequence). The CDR3 region is CASSLRSESDRQYF. Written as DNA, the CDR3 is TGTGCCAGCAGCCTACGTAGTGAGTCAGATAGGCAGTATTTT.

With respect to this clonotype: Relative to the germline gene, one junction end is altered; a read error may explain this. This chain uses TRBV10-2 with TRBJ1-2; D is undetermined. CDR1 is WSHSY, CDR2 SAAADI, per germline. The CDR3 has 13 residues. The CDR3 protein is CTNSESSWRQANF. The CDR3 nucleotides read TGCACCAACAGTGAGTCGAGCTGGAGGCAGGCCAATTTC.

As regards this clonotype: An end of the junction does not agree with germline; a read error may underlie this. This rearrangement joins TRBV6-1 to TRBJ2-1; 11 positions agree with TRBD2. The CDR3 sequence is 16 residues long. Per germline, CDR1 MNHNS and CDR2 SASEGT. The CDR3 reads CASSAKIAGGHNEQSF. The CDR3 region has the DNA TGTGCCAGCAGTGCTAAGATAGCGGGAGGGCATAATGAGCAGTCCTTC.

A word on this clonotype: Compared with germline, one end of the junction differs, possibly owing to a read error. CDR3 bases: TGTGTCAGCGTCGGACTGGGGGAGACCCAGTACTTC. Amino acids: CVSVGLGETQYF. The chain has TRBV10-2 and TRBJ2-5, with a tentative D call TRBD2 (5 bases). This CDR3 has 12 amino acids. Germline assignment: CDR1 WSHSY and CDR2 SAAADI.

CDR3: CASNVRGKNEEFF. For the CDR3, the DNA is TGTGCCAGCAATGTCAGGGGAAAGAATGAAGAGTTCTTC. This sequence joins TRBV6-1 and TRBJ2-1; TRBD1 is a possible D gene (6 bases). The germline CDR1 and CDR2 sequences are MNHNS and SASEGT. The CDR3 covers 13 residues. The germline V and J ends were trimmed by 7 bases and 14 bases, with 21 bases remaining between them.

As regards this clonotype: Given a much more abundant clone one base away, this may be a read error. This chain joins TRBV7-9 and TRBJ1-1, with D tentatively TRBD1 (5 bases). The CDR3 totals 12 residues. Germline assignment: CDR1 SEHNR and CDR2 FQNEAQ (reference sequence). The CDR3 bases are TGTGGCACGACCGGGGACTACACTGAAGCTTTATTT. Translation gives CGTTGDYTEALF.

This clonotype is classed as medium-sized. In nucleotides, the CDR3 is TGTGCCAGCAGCCAAGATGGACTAGCGGGAGGCAATGAGCAGTTCTTC. It specifies CASSQDGLAGGNEQFF. The V gene is TRBV4-2, the J gene TRBJ2-1; 14 positions match TRBD2. V shed 0 bases, J shed 6 bases, and the junction held 1 base outside the gene matches. Germline CDR1 LGHNA, CDR2 YNFKEQ. This CDR3 is 16 amino acids long.

Worth noting for this clonotype: One end of the junction does not line up with germline, which may come from a read error. This chain connects TRBV29-1 to TRBJ1-5; D call uncertain. The germline V gene encodes CDR1 SQVTM and CDR2 ANQGSEA. The CDR3 loop spans 13 amino acids. DNA of the CDR3: TGCAATGTTTTGACGTATAGCAATCAGCCCCAGGATTTT. Its translation is CNVLTYSNQPQDF.

This clonotype is medium-sized. The chain employs TRBV11-2 and TRBJ2-7; 8 nucleotides agree with TRBD2. Per germline, CDR1 SGHAT and CDR2 FQNNGV. The V gene end was trimmed by 1 base and the J gene end by 2 bases; junction bases not matched to a gene: 1. The CDR3 is 14 amino acids. The CDR3: CASSLGSGTYEQYF. Here the CDR3 DNA reads TGTGCCAGCAGCTTAGGTAGCGGGACCTACGAGCAGTACTTC.

Concerning this clonotype itself: At one end, the junction sequence differs from germline, possibly due to a read error. The chain couples TRBV11-2 to TRBJ2-5, with TRBD2 as a possible D gene (6 bases). The CDR3 contains 13 residues. The germline V gene has CDR1 SGHAT and CDR2 FQNNGV. The CDR3 loop is CASNLDPRLGPYF. The CDR3 DNA is TGTGCCAGCAACTTAGATCCCAGACTAGGTCCGTACTTC. Drawing the rest from reference TRBV11-2 and TRBJ2-5, the complete variable domain is EAGVAQSPRYKIIEKRQSVAFWCNPISGHATLYWYQQILGQGPKLLIQFQNNGVVDDSQLPKDRFSAERLKGVDSTLKIQPAKLEDSAVYLCASNLDPRLGPYFGPGTRLLVL.

Turning to this clonotype: A read error may account for a junction end that differs from germline. This chain connects TRBV11-3 to TRBJ2-7, with a weak D call TRBD1 (5 bases). The CDR3 contains 15 residues. From germline, CDR1 is SGHNT and CDR2 YENEEA. Here the CDR3 reads CVGSPMTVSVYDQYF. CDR3 coding DNA: TGTGTCGGCAGCCCGATGACAGTTTCCGTGTACGATCAGTACTTC.

Comment on this clonotype: The junction shows a germline mismatch at one end, possibly a read error. J is TRBJ2-2 and V is TRBV6-5; TRBD2 might be the D (5 bases). This CDR3 is 16 amino acids long. CDR1 MNHEY and CDR2 SVGAGI come from the germline V gene. The CDR3 is CASSLKAEANTGVLFF. The CDR3 DNA reads TGTGCCAGCAGCCTCAAAGCGGAGGCGAACACCGGGGTGCTGTTTTTT.

The V gene is TRBV11-3, the J gene TRBJ2-3, with D perhaps TRBD1 (5 bases). The CDR3 runs 16 residues. V dropped 5 bases and J dropped 0 bases, with 15 bases sitting between them. Germline lookup yields CDR1 SGHNT and CDR2 YENEEA. The chain's CDR3 is CASSPTQGGSTDTQYF. CDR3 nucleotides: TGTGCCAGCAGCCCGACGCAGGGTGGAAGCACAGATACGCAGTATTTT.

The table lists this clonotype with a count of one. A much larger clone differs from this one at a single base, so this may be a read error. The V call is TRBV5-1, the J call TRBJ1-5; 7 bases line up with TRBD1. The CDR3 is 14 amino acids. Germline CDR1 reads SGHRS; CDR2 reads YFSETQ. CDR3 in amino acids: CPSSLTGTEPPQHF. The CDR3 DNA follows: TGCCCCAGCAGCTTAACCGGGACAGAGCCGCCCCAGCATTTT.

Concerning this clonotype: An end of the junction does not agree with germline; a read error may underlie this. The J gene is TRBJ2-5, the V gene TRBV6-5, with 7 bases that match TRBD1. Germline assignment: CDR1 MNHEY and CDR2 SVGAGI. The CDR3 is 17 amino acids. The CDR3 nucleotides are TGTGCCAACAGTTCCGCTGAGACAGGGTTCCCACAAGAGACCCAGTACTTC. Protein product: CANSSAETGFPQETQYF.

This clonotype was counted once. The junction departs from germline at one end; a sequencing error may be responsible. The V call is TRBV6-6, the J call TRBJ2-7; D not resolved. The CDR3 contains 14 residues. Germline lookup yields CDR1 MNHNY and CDR2 SVGAGI (reference sequence). Here the CDR3 DNA reads TGTGCCAGCGGTTACTCGATACTTTCGAACGAGCAGTACTTC. Translated: CASGYSILSNEQYF.

The chain recombines TRBV24-1 with TRBJ2-1; D perhaps matches TRBD1 (5 bases). CDR1 and CDR2 from the germline V gene are KGHDR and SFDVKD. The V end lost 6 bases, the J end lost 7 bases, and 18 bases lay between the germline ends. This CDR3 is 15 amino acids long. CDR3: CATSNPRGALNEQFF. The DNA for the CDR3 is TGTGCCACCAGTAATCCACGTGGGGCCCTAAATGAGCAGTTCTTC.

Notes on this clonotype: Since the CDR3 does not end with the conserved phenylalanine or tryptophan, this likely comes from a read error. The DNA is omitted, as the CDR3 cannot be located on it reliably, and the CDR3 follows TCRdb's listing. The rearrangement uses TRBV11-1 and TRBJ2-7; the table's D call, TRBD1, has no DNA check behind it. Termini included, the CDR3 measures 14 amino acids. CDR1 and CDR2 from the germline V gene are SGHAT and FQDESV (reference sequence). The CDR3 sequence: CASQPPGQNYEKYS.

This clonotype was observed a single time. The CDR3: CASSQKPGLVVGEQFF. CDR3 DNA: TGTGCCAGCAGCCAAAAACCCGGGCTAGTGGTTGGAGAGCAGTTCTTC. This chain uses TRBV4-2 with TRBJ2-1; D uncertain. The CDR3 covers 16 residues. V shed 2 bases and J shed 10 bases, with 21 bases lying between them. The V gene's germline CDR1 is LGHNA and CDR2 YNFKEQ.

CDR3: CASSPATAGDTEPFF. CDR3 in DNA: TGTGCCAGCAGCCCCGCGACCGCAGGGGACACTGAACCCTTCTTT. V gene TRBV11-3 combines with J gene TRBJ1-1; weak D call: TRBD1 (6 bases). The V end lost 5 bases, the J end lost 14 bases, and 27 bases lay between the germline ends. Germline values: CDR1 SGHNT, CDR2 YENEEA. The CDR3 is 15 residues long.

J is TRBJ1-2 and V is TRBV6-5; no clear D gene. V dropped 5 bases and J dropped 13 bases, with 14 bases sitting between them. The CDR3 length is 11 residues. Germline lookup yields CDR1 MNHEY and CDR2 SVGAGI. The chain's CDR3 is CASSDGTNCTF. The CDR3 bases are TGTGCCAGCAGTGACGGAACAAACTGCACCTTC.

For the CDR3, the DNA is TGTGCCAGCAACCAGGAGCGACTAGCGGGAGACACCGGGGAGCTGTTTTTT. Translated: CASNQERLAGDTGELFF. V usage is TRBV4-2 and J usage is TRBJ2-2, with TRBD2 identical over 12 bases. CDR1 is LGHNA, CDR2 YNFKEQ, per germline. V lost 7 bases to trimming and J lost 3 bases; unmatched junction nucleotides: 9. The CDR3 has 17 residues.

With respect to this clonotype: A junction boundary mismatches the germline segment, possibly from a read error. This chain joins TRBV18 and TRBJ1-2; 8 positions match TRBD1. Per the germline V gene, CDR1 is KGHSH and CDR2 is LQKENI. The CDR3 has 12 amino acids. The CDR3 DNA is TGTACCAGCTCCTGGGACAGGCAAGGCTACACCTTC. Encoded protein: CTSSWDRQGYTF.

With regard to this clonotype: At one of its ends the junction is not consistent with the germline gene, which may arise from a read error. CDR3 in amino acids: CPSSFSGGVTEAFF. CDR3 nucleotide sequence: TGTCCCAGCAGTTTCTCCGGGGGGGTCACTGAAGCTTTCTTT. The J gene is TRBJ1-1, the V gene TRBV12-3 or TRBV12-4; perhaps TRBD1 as D (5 bases). There are 14 residues in the CDR3.

Concerning this clonotype: The junction does not match germline at one end; this may be a read error. This chain joins TRBV10-1 and TRBJ2-3; D is undetermined. Looked up from germline, CDR1 is WNHNN and CDR2 is SYGVQD (reference sequence). This CDR3 is built from 15 residues. Written as DNA, the CDR3 is TGCGCCAGCAGTAAGTCGAAGCAGGCCGCAGATACACAGTATTTT. Residues: CASSKSKQAADTQYF.

Notes on this clonotype: A read error may produce the germline difference seen at one junction end. The chain is built from TRBV20-1 and TRBJ2-1, with a tentative D call TRBD2 (5 bases). This CDR3 has 15 residues. CDR1 and CDR2 (germline): DFQATT, SNEGSKA (reference sequence). CDR3 in DNA: TGCAGTACTAGTCAACCCACCCGGCAAAGCACTGAGCAGTTCTTC. It is translated as CSTSQPTRQSTEQFF.

With regard to this clonotype: The junction shows a germline mismatch at one end, possibly a read error. The J gene is TRBJ2-1, the V gene TRBV10-1; perhaps D is TRBD1 or TRBD2 (5 bases each). The CDR3 has 15 amino acids. Germline-derived CDR1 and CDR2 are WNHNN and SYGVQD (reference sequence). CDR3 nucleotides: TGCGCCAGCAGACGGACGGGGCCCTATTACAATGAGCGGTTCTTC. Translating gives CASRRTGPYYNERFF.